This T cell receptor beta chain was recovered during a study of shared clonotypes between healthy human individuals (dated by TCRdb to 2018 to 2021). Concerning the study at large: Three men and two women, aged 18 to 49 years, made up the cohort. For each donor, CD4 naive and CD4 memory were each run on three plates, CD8 naive on two plates, and CD8 memory on one plate. Blood TCR repertoires of a handful of healthy adults were deeply sequenced to estimate repertoire size and the extent of clonotype sharing between individuals. Different laboratories and diverse techniques were used to prepare libraries and sequence TCR repertoires, to increase sequencing depth and limit assay-specific biases. Each donor's leukapheresis produced roughly between about 0.9 and 9.5 billion PBMCs.

CDR3 length: 15 amino acids, cysteine to phenylalanine. Just the 45-base CDR3 DNA is kept, in frame starting at base 1. The trim is 3 bases for V and 2 bases for J, with a gap of 15 bases between the germline ends. CDR1 GTSNPN and CDR2 SVGIG were looked up in the germline V gene (reference sequence). For the CD8 naive samples, CD45RO-negative cells were positively selected for CCR7, yielding a CD45RA+CCR7+ population from which TemRA cells were excluded. The donors were healthy, HIV-negative adults who had no recently reported acute infections or vaccinations. Only Caucasian adults living in Nashville, Tennessee, USA were represented among the donors. Blood was collected by leukapheresis, and PBMCs were isolated by Ficoll-Histopaque density gradient centrifugation and then cryopreserved in liquid nitrogen vapor phase. Analytical flow cytometry was used to check the purity and quantity of each magnetically sorted T cell population. From each sorted fraction, genomic DNA was isolated and quantified by UV absorbance on a Nanodrop 2000c.

TCR CDR3 regions were amplified from genomic DNA by multiplex PCR using the deep immunoSEQ assay. Extracted genomic DNA from each cell subset was spread evenly across all wells of several immunoSEQ 96-well plates, with each plate serving as a replicate. Each replicate PCR for sorted subsets received 150 to 250 ng genomic DNA, equal to about 30,000 T cell genomes. The purified libraries were quantified using a Qubit 3.0 fluorometer, sized with a Bioanalyzer 2100, and then quantified again using the KAPA Library Quantification kit. Every immunoSEQ 96-well plate was sequenced on a dedicated single-read 150-cycle Illumina NextSeq 550 flow cell. In the original analysis: Because only junctional sequences without quality scores were contained in the immunoSEQ output, filtering matching that applied to full-length reads could not be performed. Sequences were annotated with PyIR, a Python wrapper for IgBLAST v1.9, and V/J genes and CDR3 were assigned using IMGT germline references. Any read was removed if the V/J assignment was weak (E-value above 1e-6), the CDR3 was missing, or the read contained stop codons, out-of-frame junctions, or ambiguous translated residues. V3J clonotypes were defined by identical inferred V gene, J gene, and CDR3 amino acid sequence. The percentage overlap between two repertoires was calculated by dividing the number of shared unique clonotypes by the size of the smaller repertoire. Three approaches were used to assess repertoire richness: RTK rarefaction, the Chao1 estimator, and Recon v2.1 estimates of unobserved clonotypes. Generation probabilities were computed with OLGA for all TCRbeta clonotypes obtained by the gDNA method from a handful of donors. Held by TCRdb, this immuneACCESS table contains in-frame sequences only and omits some clones. Under half of the omission traces to an unresolved V gene where checked; the cause of the rest is unknown. The V and J calls and clone size are taken from that table; D and trimming were inferred from the DNA. The sample table lists around 2.1 million clones, under 95% of them with a count of one. Of the sample, about 1.8% is held by the ten largest clones.

General findings and caveats noted by the study authors: Because the study included only a small number of donors, the genetic and exposure-history diversity represented was limited. Across a handful of donors, around 5% of naive CD4, roughly 3.5% of naive CD8, 2.3% of memory CD4, and under 0.45% of memory CD8 clonotypes were shared. Based on pairwise subsampling, the degree of clonotype sharing among donors was expected to be affected by sequencing depth. Naive subsets generally had larger estimated clonotype richness than memory subsets did. Incomplete sequencing was indicated by rarefaction of sorted-subset datasets, despite the large sequencing depth. Higher generation probabilities were observed for clonotypes shared by all four sorted-subset donors than for non-shared clonotypes. Sampling was limited to blood, and TCR repertoires in tissue likely differ from TCR repertoires in blood.

As for this clone: Its antigen target is currently unknown. Base quality data are lacking; no much larger clone is found one base away.

The receptor was isolated from a man aged 18 to 30 in good health. Some clones in this sample may be carry-over from other donors' samples. Recombination joined TRBV30 with TRBJ2-3, with the D call perhaps TRBD1 or TRBD2, as 5 bases match in each case. The sequenced sample was naive CD8+ T cells from PBMCs. Explained via the paper, the cell subset or site label denotes: CD45RA+CCR7+. CDR3 sequence: CAWSLRDRNTDTQYF. Here is the DNA: TGTGCCTGGAGCCTTCGGGACCGAAACACAGATACGCAGTATTTT.